The 8 T cell receptor beta chains listed next were all sequenced from one sample in a study of CD8 T cells in Susac syndrome (dated by TCRdb to the late 2010s). The library came from the immunoSEQ multiplex PCR assay. RNA was extracted with the RNeasy kit and about 0.5 to 1 ug was reverse transcribed using random hexamers. The public reads were reprocessed in TCRdb via fastp at Q25 and MiXCR, keeping in-frame beta chains. Duplicate CDR3 protein sequences are folded into a single record with the most common DNA and genes. In this sample the table shows 55,000 to 70,000 distinct CDR3 sequences, more than 85% of which occur a single time. About 0.25% of the sample belongs to the ten largest clones. Sequenced input: CD8+ T cells from PBMCs. The receptors derive from a human donor in good health.

The chain couples TRBV9 to TRBJ1-4; D not resolved. Trimming stripped 0 bases from V and 5 bases from J, with 11 bases between. Germline-derived CDR1 and CDR2 are SGDLS and YYNGEE. This CDR3 contains 15 residues. Here the CDR3 DNA reads TGTGCCAGCAGCGTAGGAGGGCGCACGAATGAAAAACTGTTTTTT. Residues: CASSVGGRTNEKLFF. The complete variable domain, with remaining parts taken from reference TRBV9 and TRBJ1-4, reads DSGVTQTPKHLITATGQRVTLRCSPRSGDLSVYWYQQSLDQGLQFLIQYYNGEERAKGNILERFSAQQFPDLHSELNLSSLELGDSALYFCASSVGGRTNEKLFFGSGTQLSVL.

This chain joins TRBV29-1 and TRBJ2-5; 8 bases align to TRBD1. In germline, CDR1 is SQVTM, CDR2 ANQGSEA. V lost 7 bases and J lost 5; bases outside the gene matches: 6. The CDR3 consists of 12 residues. In DNA, the CDR3 is TGCAGCGCCGGACAGGGTTTGGAGACCCAGTACTTC. Encoded protein: CSAGQGLETQYF.

The CDR3 DNA reads TGCGCCAGCAGCCAGACAGGGGGGGCCTACGAGCAGTACTTC. Protein sequence: CASSQTGGAYEQYF. V gene TRBV4-1 combines with J gene TRBJ2-7; 9 bases are a match to TRBD1. Trimming at V came to 3 bases and at J to 2 bases, leaving 2 bases not matched to a gene. Germline lookup yields CDR1 MGHRA and CDR2 YSYEKL. CDR3 length: 14 amino acids.

This clonotype was seen only a few times. V is TRBV5-1 and J is TRBJ1-1; unclear D gene. Deletions cut 5 bases from V and 3 bases from J, with 11 bases between. The germline V gene has CDR1 SGHRS and CDR2 YFSETQ. The CDR3 sequence is 13 residues long. The DNA for the CDR3 is TGCGCCAGCAGTGTACCCGGGGACACTGAAGCTTTCTTT. Translated: CASSVPGDTEAFF.

This chain connects TRBV19 to TRBJ2-7, with 8 positions matching TRBD1. The CDR3 loop spans 12 amino acids. CDR1 is LNHDA, CDR2 SQIVND, per germline (reference sequence). V was pared by 8 bases and J by 2 bases, with 2 bases of the junction left unmatched. CDR3 DNA: TGTGCCAGTTCGGGACAGGCCTACGAGCAGTACTTC. As protein: CASSGQAYEQYF.

DNA for the CDR3: TGCGCCAGCAGCCAAGTCTGGGACGGGGCGAAGTTCGAGCAGTACGTC. Its protein product is CASSQVWDGAKFEQYV. The rearrangement uses TRBV4-1 and TRBJ2-7; D may match TRBD1 or TRBD2 (5 bases each). The CDR3 spans 16 residues. Germline CDR1 is MGHRA and CDR2 is YSYEKL. Trimming removed 1 base at V and 6 bases at J, with 19 bases between.

The genes are TRBV24-1 and TRBJ2-1; D gene unclear. The CDR3 totals 15 residues. Germline values: CDR1 KGHDR, CDR2 SFDVKD. The V end lost 4 bases, the J end lost 4 bases, and 13 bases lay between the germline ends. CDR3 bases: TGTGCCACCAGTGACCCTCGGACGGCTTACAATGAGCAGTTCTTC. Translated: CATSDPRTAYNEQFF.

J is TRBJ2-5 and V is TRBV12-3 or TRBV12-4; D assignment may be TRBD1 or TRBD2 (5 bases each). The CDR3 contains 14 residues. V lost 3 bases, J lost 1 base, and 9 bases lay in between. CDR3 bases: TGTGCCAGCAGTTTTCGGGGCCCCCAAGAGACCCAGTACTTC. It yields the protein CASSFRGPQETQYF.